This is a list of T cell receptor beta chains from one sample in a study of shared clonotypes between healthy human individuals. Generated by immunoSEQ multiplex PCR, the TCRdb table keeps only in-frame clones and is missing some. In the table there are around 600,000 clones, approximately 95% of which are singletons. Material: naive CD8+ T cells sorted from blood. The receptors derive from a woman aged 25 to 39 in good health. Both conserved end residues are part of each CDR3. D genes are given only for firm matches. The size field is filled for only some rows; it gives once, few, many or a size class.

J gene,D gene,clone size,V gene,CDR3 protein,CDR3 DNA
TRBJ2-7,NA,NA,TRBV13,CASSFNREQYF,TGTGCCAGCAGCTTTAACAGAGAGCAGTACTTC
TRBJ1-2,NA,once,TRBV27,CASSPNPDYRYTF,TGTGCCAGCAGCCCTAATCCCGACTATCGCTACACCTTC
TRBJ2-2,NA,NA,TRBV27,CASSWAGVSGELFF,TGTGCCAGCAGTTGGGCAGGGGTGTCCGGGGAGCTGTTTTTT
TRBJ1-1,TRBD1,NA,TRBV9,CASSDGQGILDTTEAFF,TGTGCCAGCAGCGACGGACAGGGAATCTTGGACACCACTGAAGCTTTCTTT
TRBJ2-7,TRBD1,NA,TRBV7-9,CASSLETVPGTAIYEQYF,TGTGCCAGCAGCTTAGAAACTGTTCCCGGGACAGCCATCTACGAGCAGTACTTC
TRBJ2-7,TRBD2,NA,TRBV11-2,CASSSGTSGVDEQYF,TGTGCCAGCAGCTCCGGGACTAGCGGGGTCGACGAGCAGTACTTC
TRBJ2-1,TRBD2,once,TRBV27,CASTSGTSGMIEQFF,TGTGCCAGCACCTCAGGGACTAGCGGTATGATTGAGCAGTTCTTC
TRBJ1-1,NA,NA,TRBV28,CASSSLDSLLEDKAFF,TGTGCCAGCAGTTCCTTGGACAGTCTCCTCGAGGATAAAGCTTTCTTT
TRBJ1-1,NA,NA,TRBV6-5,CASRNGVNTEAFF,TGTGCCAGCAGAAACGGGGTGAACACTGAAGCTTTCTTT
TRBJ2-5,NA,NA,TRBV7-6,CAARGKGETQYF,TGTGCCGCACGCGGCAAGGGGGAGACCCAGTACTTC
TRBJ1-2,TRBD1,NA,TRBV5-1,CASSSLQGANYGYTF,TGCGCCAGCAGCTCGTTACAGGGGGCTAACTATGGCTACACCTTC
TRBJ2-7,NA,NA,TRBV28,CASDNVVGERISYEQYF,TGTGCCAGCGATAATGTAGTCGGAGAACGAATTTCCTACGAGCAGTACTTC
TRBJ1-5,NA,once,TRBV27,CASSSTEGRQPQHF,TGTGCCAGCAGTTCGACAGAGGGTCGACAGCCCCAGCATTTT
TRBJ2-7,NA,NA,TRBV28,CASSLEGYEQYF,TGTGCCAGCAGTTTAGAGGGGTACGAGCAGTACTTC
TRBJ1-1,NA,NA,TRBV27,CASTSGLSEAFF,TGTGCCAGCACTTCAGGGTTGTCTGAAGCTTTCTTT
TRBJ2-1,TRBD2,NA,TRBV19,CATSGRYNEQFF,TGTGCGACTAGCGGGAGGTACAATGAGCAGTTCTTC
TRBJ2-2,NA,NA,TRBV9,CASSAGRNTGELFF,TGTGCCAGCAGCGCGGGGAGAAACACCGGGGAGCTGTTTTTT
TRBJ2-7,NA,NA,TRBV2,CASRSGTLNSLNYEQYF,TGTGCCAGCAGGTCCGGGACGCTAAATTCATTGAACTACGAGCAGTACTTC
TRBJ2-3,TRBD2,NA,TRBV27,CASMVGSGRPDTQYF,TGTGCCAGCATGGTGGGTAGCGGGAGGCCAGATACGCAGTATTTT
TRBJ2-1,TRBD2,NA,TRBV5-6,CASSRGLAGELYNEQFF,TGTGCCAGCAGCAGGGGACTAGCGGGTGAGCTTTACAATGAGCAGTTCTTC
TRBJ2-7,NA,NA,TRBV7-2,CASSSAGVNRLGYEQYF,TGTGCCAGCAGCTCAGCAGGGGTCAACAGACTCGGGTACGAGCAGTACTTC
TRBJ2-7,TRBD2,once,TRBV27,CASSFGSLTGLGLYEQYF,TGTGCCAGCAGTTTCGGAAGCCTCACCGGACTAGGGCTATACGAGCAGTACTTC
TRBJ2-1,NA,NA,TRBV27,CASSFRPYNEQFF,TGTGCCAGCAGTTTTCGGCCTTACAATGAGCAGTTCTTC
TRBJ1-2,NA,NA,TRBV5-4,CASSLGRVTGYGYTF,TGTGCCAGCAGCTTGGGCAGGGTGACAGGCTATGGCTACACCTTC
TRBJ2-1,TRBD2,NA,TRBV13,CASSFGLAGGPGYNEQFF,TGTGCCAGCAGCTTTGGACTAGCGGGAGGGCCGGGCTACAATGAGCAGTTCTTC
TRBJ2-7,NA,NA,TRBV6-5,CASSYQHQGNHEQYF,TGTGCCAGCAGTTACCAACACCAGGGGAACCACGAGCAGTACTTC
TRBJ1-1,NA,NA,TRBV2,CASSYRVSPEAFF,TGTGCCAGCAGTTACAGGGTTAGCCCTGAAGCTTTCTTT
TRBJ2-2,NA,NA,TRBV27,CASNPGEINTGELFF,TGTGCCAGCAACCCCGGGGAAATCAACACCGGGGAGCTGTTTTTT
TRBJ1-5,NA,few,TRBV2,CASRSGTYSNQPQHF,TGTGCCAGCAGGTCGGGAACCTATAGCAATCAGCCCCAGCATTTT
TRBJ1-1,NA,few,TRBV5-4,CASSLGSEAFF,TGTGCCAGCAGCTTGGGATCTGAAGCTTTCTTT